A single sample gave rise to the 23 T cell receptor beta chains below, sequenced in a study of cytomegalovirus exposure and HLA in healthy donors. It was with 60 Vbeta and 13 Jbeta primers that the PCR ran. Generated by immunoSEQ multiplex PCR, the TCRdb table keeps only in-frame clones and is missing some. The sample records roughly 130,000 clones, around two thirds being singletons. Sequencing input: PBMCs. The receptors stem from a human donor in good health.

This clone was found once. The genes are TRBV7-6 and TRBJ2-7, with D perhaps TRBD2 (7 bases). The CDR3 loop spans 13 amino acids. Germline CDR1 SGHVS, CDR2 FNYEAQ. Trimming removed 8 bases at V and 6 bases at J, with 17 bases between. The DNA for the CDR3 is TGTGCCAGCCAAGGAAGGGGGGGCGGCGAGCAGTACTTC. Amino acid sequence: CASQGRGGGEQYF.

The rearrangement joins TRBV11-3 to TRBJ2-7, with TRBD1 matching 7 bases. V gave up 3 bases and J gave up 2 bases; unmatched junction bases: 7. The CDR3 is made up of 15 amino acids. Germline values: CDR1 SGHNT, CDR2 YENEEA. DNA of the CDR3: TGTGCCAGCAGCTTTCGAGGGGGCGTACCCTACGAGCAGTACTTC. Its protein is CASSFRGGVPYEQYF.

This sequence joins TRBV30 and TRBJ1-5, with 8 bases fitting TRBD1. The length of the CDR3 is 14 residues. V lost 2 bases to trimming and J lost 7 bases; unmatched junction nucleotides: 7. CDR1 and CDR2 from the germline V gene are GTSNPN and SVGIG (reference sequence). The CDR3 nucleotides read TGTGCCTGGAGTACACGGACAGGGAGCCAGCCCCAGCATTTT. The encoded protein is CAWSTRTGSQPQHF.

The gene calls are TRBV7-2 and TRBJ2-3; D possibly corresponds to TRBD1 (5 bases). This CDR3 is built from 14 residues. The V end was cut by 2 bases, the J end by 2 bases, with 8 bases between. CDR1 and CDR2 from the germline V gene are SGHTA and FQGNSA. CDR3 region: CASSLQGYTDTQYF. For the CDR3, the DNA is TGTGCCAGCAGCTTACAGGGATACACAGATACGCAGTATTTT.

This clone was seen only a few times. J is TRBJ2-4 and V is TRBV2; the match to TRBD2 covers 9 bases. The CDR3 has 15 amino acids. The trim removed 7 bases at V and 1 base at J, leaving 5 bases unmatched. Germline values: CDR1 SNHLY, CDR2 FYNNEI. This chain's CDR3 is CASKAGGSAKNIQYF. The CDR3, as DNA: TGTGCCAGCAAGGCGGGAGGGTCTGCCAAAAACATTCAGTACTTC.

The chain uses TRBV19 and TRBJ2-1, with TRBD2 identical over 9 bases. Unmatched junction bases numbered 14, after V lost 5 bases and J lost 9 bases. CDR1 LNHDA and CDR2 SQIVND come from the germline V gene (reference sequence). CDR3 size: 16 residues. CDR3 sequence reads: CASSEVPGLALTEQFF. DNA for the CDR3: TGTGCCAGTAGTGAGGTCCCGGGACTAGCTCTGACTGAGCAGTTCTTC.

This CDR3 reads CASPAWGGECDTQYF. CDR3 nucleotides: TGTGCAAGTCCAGCCTGGGGAGGGGAGTGTGATACGCAGTATTTT. This rearrangement joins TRBV12-2 to TRBJ2-3; the table's D gene call, TRBD2, was not cross checked with the DNA. TRBV12-2 represents a pseudogene. There are 15 residues in the CDR3.

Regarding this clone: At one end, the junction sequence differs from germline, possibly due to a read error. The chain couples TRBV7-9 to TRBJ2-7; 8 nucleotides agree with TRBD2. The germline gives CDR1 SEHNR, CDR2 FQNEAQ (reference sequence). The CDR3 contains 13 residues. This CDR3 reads CSSSLGPGGAQYF. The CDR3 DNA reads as TGTTCCAGCAGCTTAGGACCGGGAGGGGCACAGTACTTC.

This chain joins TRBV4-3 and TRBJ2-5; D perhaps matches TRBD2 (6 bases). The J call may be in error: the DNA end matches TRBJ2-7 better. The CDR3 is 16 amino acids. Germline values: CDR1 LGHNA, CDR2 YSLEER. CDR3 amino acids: CASSQDRSGPSYEQYF. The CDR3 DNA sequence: TGCGCCAGCAGCCAAGATCGGAGCGGGCCATCCTACGAGCAGTACTTC.

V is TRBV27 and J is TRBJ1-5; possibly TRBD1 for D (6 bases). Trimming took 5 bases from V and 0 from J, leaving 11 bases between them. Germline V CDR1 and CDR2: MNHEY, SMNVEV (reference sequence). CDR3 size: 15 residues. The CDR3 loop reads CASSQRTDSNQPQHF. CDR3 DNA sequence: TGTGCCAGCAGTCAGAGGACAGATAGCAATCAGCCCCAGCATTTT.

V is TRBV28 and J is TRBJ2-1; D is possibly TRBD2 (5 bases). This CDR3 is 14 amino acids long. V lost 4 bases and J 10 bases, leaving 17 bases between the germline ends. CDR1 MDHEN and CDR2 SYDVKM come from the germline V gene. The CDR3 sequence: CASSSDTPKREQFF. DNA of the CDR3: TGTGCCAGCAGTTCCGACACCCCCAAGCGGGAGCAGTTCTTC.

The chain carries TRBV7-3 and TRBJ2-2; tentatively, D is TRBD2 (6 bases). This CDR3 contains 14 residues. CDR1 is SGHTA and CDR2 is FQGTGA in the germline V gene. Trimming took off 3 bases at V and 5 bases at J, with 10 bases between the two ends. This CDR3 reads CASSLAGRTGELFF. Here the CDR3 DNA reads TGTGCCAGCAGCTTGGCGGGGAGAACCGGGGAGCTGTTTTTT.

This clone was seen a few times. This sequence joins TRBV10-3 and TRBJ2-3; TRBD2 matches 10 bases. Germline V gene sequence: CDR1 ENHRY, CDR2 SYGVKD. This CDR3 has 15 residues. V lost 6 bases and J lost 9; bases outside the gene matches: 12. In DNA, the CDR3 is TGTGCCATCAGGGATCACCGAACACTAGCGGGGACGCAGTATTTT. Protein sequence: CAIRDHRTLAGTQYF.

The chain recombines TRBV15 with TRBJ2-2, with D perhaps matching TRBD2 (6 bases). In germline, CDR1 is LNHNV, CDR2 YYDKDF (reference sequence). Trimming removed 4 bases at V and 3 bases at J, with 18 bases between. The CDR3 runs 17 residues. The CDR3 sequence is CATSMTGRRADTGELFF. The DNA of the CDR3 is TGTGCCACCAGCATGACTGGCAGGAGGGCGGACACCGGGGAGCTGTTTTTT.

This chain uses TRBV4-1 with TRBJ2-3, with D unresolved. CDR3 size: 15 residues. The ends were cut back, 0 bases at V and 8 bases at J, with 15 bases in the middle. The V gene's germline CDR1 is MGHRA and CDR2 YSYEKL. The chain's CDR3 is CASSQDLSRFGTQYF. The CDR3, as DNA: TGCGCCAGCAGCCAAGATCTTTCGCGTTTCGGTACGCAGTATTTT.

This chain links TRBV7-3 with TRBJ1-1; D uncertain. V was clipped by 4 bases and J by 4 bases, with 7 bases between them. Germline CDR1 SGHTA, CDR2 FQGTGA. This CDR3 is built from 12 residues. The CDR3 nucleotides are TGTGCCAGCAGCTGCAGGTCCACTGAAGCTTTCTTT. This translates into CASSCRSTEAFF.

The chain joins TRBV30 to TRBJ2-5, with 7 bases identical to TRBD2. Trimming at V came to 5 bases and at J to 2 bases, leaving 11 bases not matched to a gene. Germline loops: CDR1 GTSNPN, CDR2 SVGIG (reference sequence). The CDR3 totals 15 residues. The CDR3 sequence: CAWGSGAAGQETQYF. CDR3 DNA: TGTGCCTGGGGATCCGGGGCAGCGGGGCAAGAGACCCAGTACTTC.

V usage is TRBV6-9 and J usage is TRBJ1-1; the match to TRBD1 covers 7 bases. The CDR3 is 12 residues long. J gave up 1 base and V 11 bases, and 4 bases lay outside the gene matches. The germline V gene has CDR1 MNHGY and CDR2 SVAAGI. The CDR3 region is CAVDRANTEAFF. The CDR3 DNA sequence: TGTGCCGTCGACAGGGCGAACACTGAAGCTTTCTTT.

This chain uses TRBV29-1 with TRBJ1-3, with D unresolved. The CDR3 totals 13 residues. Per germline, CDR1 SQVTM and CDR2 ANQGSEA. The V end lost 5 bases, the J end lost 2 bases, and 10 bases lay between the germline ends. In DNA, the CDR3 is TGCAGCGTTTCCGGGAACCCTGGAAACACCATATATTTT. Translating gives CSVSGNPGNTIYF.

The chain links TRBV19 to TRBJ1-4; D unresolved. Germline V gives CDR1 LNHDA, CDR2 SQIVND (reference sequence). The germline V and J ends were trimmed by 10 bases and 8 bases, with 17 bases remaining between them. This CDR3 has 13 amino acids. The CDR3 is CATRGGTGEKLFF. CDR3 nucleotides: TGTGCCACAAGAGGCGGAACCGGGGAAAAACTGTTTTTT. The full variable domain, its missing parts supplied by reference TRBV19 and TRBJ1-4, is DGGITQSPKYLFRKEGQNVTLSCEQNLNHDAMYWYRQDPGQGLRLIYYSQIVNDFQKGDIAEGYSVSREKKESFPLTVTSAQKNPTAFYLCATRGGTGEKLFFGSGTQLSVL.

The chain's CDR3 is CASSLGPLGQGNYGYTF. CDR3 coding DNA: TGTGCCAGCAGCTTGGGTCCCTTGGGGCAGGGTAACTATGGCTACACCTTC. V gene TRBV5-4 combines with J gene TRBJ1-2; D is perhaps TRBD1 (5 bases). The V gene's germline CDR1 is SGHNT and CDR2 YYREEE (reference sequence). The CDR3 is 17 amino acids. V lost 0 bases, J lost 1 base, and 16 bases lay in between. Full variable domain (missing parts from reference TRBV5-4 and TRBJ1-2): ETGVTQSPTHLIKTRGQQVTLRCSSQSGHNTVSWYQQALGQGPQFIFQYYREEENGRGNFPPRFSGLQFPNYSSELNVNALELDDSALYLCASSLGPLGQGNYGYTFGSGTRLTVV.

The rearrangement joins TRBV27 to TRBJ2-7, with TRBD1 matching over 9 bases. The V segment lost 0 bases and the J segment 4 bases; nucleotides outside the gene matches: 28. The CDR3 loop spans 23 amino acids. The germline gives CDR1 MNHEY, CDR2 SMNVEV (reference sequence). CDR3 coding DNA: TGTGCCAGCAGTTTATCGTATACTGTTTTTTCGGGACAGGGCCTGGGTGGCGGATACGAGCAGTACTTC. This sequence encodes CASSLSYTVFSGQGLGGGYEQYF.

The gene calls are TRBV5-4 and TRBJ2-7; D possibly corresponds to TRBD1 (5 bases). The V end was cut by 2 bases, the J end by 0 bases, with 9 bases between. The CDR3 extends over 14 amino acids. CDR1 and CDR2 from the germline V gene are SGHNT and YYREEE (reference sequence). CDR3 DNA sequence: TGTGCCAGCAGCTTTGACAGTAGCTCCTACGAGCAGTACTTC. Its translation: CASSFDSSSYEQYF.